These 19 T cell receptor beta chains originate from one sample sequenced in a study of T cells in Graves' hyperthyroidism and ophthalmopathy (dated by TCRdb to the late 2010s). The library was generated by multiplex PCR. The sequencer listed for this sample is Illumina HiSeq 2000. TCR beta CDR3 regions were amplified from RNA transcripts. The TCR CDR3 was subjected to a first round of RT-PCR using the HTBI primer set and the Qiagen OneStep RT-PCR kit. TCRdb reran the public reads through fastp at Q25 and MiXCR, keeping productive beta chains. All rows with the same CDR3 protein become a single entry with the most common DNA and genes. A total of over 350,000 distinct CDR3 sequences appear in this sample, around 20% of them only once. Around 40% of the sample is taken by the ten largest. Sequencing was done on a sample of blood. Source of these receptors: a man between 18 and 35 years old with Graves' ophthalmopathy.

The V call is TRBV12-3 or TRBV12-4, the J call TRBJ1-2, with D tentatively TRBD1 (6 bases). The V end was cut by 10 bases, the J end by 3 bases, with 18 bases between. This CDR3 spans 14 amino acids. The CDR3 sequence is CAISGNRAHYGYTF. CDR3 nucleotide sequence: TGTGCCATCAGCGGGAACAGGGCCCACTATGGCTACACCTTC.

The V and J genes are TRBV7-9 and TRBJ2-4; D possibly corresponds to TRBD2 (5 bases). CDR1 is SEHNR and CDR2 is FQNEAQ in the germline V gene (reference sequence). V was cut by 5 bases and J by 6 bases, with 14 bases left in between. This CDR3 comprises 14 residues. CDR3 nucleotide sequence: TGTGCCAGCAGCGGAGCAGCCGGAGGAAACATTCAGTACTTC. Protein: CASSGAAGGNIQYF. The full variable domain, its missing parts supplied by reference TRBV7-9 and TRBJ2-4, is DTGVSQNPRHKITKRGQNVTFRCDPISEHNRLYWYRQTLGQGPEFLTYFQNEAQLEKSRLLSDRFSAERPKGSFSTLEIQRTEQGDSAMYLCASSGAAGGNIQYFGAGTRLSVL.

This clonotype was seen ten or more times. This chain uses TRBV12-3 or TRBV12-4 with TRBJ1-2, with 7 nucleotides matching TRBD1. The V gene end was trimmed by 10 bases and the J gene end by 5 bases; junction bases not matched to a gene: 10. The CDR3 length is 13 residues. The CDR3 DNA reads TGTGCCACCCTCGGGACAGCGGATTATGGCTACACCTTC. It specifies CATLGTADYGYTF.

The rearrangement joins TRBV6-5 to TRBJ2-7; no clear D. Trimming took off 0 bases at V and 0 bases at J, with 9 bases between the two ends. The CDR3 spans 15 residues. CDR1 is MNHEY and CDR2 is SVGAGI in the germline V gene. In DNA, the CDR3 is TGTGCCAGCAGTTACTCGCCCGGAGTCTCCTACGAGCAGTACTTC. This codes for CASSYSPGVSYEQYF.

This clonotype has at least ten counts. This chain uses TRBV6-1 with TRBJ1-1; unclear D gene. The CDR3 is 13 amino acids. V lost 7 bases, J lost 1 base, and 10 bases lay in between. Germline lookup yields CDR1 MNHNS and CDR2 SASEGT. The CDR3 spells CASNQAANTEAFF. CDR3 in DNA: TGTGCCAGCAATCAGGCGGCGAACACTGAAGCTTTCTTT.

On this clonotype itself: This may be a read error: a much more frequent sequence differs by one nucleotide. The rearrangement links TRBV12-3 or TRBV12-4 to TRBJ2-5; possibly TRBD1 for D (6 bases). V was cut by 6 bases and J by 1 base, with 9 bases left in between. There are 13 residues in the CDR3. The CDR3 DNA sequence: TGTGCCAGCAGGCCGACAGGCCAAGAGACCCAGTACTTC. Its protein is CASRPTGQETQYF.

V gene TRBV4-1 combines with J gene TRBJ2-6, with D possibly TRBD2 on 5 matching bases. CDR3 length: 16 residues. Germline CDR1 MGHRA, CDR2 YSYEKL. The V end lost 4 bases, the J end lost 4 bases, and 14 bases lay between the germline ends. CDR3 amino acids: CASSPGELRGANVLTF. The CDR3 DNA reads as TGCGCCAGCAGCCCCGGGGAACTTAGGGGGGCCAACGTCCTGACTTTC.

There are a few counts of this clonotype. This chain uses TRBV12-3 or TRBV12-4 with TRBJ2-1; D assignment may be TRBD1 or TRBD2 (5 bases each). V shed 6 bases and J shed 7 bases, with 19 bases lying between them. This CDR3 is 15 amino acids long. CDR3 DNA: TGTGCCAGCAGCTTATTATCCGGGACGAAAAATGAGCAGTTCTTC. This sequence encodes CASSLLSGTKNEQFF.

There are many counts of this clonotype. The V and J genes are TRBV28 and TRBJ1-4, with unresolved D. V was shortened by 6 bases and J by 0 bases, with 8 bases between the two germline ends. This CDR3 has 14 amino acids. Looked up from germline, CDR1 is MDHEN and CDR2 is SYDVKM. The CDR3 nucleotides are TGTGCCAGCAGCCTCATTGCAACTAATGAAAAACTGTTTTTT. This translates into CASSLIATNEKLFF.

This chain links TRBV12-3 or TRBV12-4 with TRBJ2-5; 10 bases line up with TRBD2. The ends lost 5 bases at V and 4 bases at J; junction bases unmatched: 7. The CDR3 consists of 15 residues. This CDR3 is CASSEERGGPETQYF. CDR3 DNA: TGTGCCAGCAGTGAAGAGCGGGGGGGCCCAGAGACCCAGTACTTC.

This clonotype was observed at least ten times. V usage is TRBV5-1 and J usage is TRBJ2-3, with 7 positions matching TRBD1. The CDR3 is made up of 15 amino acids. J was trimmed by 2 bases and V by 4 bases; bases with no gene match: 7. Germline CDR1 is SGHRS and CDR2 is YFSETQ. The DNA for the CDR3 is TGCGCCAGCAGCAGCGGACAGGAGGACACAGATACGCAGTATTTT. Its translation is CASSSGQEDTDTQYF.

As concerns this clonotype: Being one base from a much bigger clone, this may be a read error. The CDR3 sequence is CASSEVGDSDNEQFF. CDR3 sequence (DNA): TGTGCCAGCAGTGAAGTGGGGGACAGTGACAATGAGCAGTTCTTC. The chain couples TRBV2 to TRBJ2-1, with 7 bases aligning to TRBD1. With 1 base clipped from V and 5 bases from J, the junction kept 5 bases outside the gene matches. Germline V lookup: CDR1 SNHLY, CDR2 FYNNEI. The CDR3 spans 15 residues.

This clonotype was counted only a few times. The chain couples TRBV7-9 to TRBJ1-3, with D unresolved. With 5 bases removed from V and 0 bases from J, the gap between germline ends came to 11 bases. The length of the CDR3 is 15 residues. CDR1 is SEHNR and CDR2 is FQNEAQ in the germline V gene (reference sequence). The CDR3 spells CASSPGLNSGNTIYF. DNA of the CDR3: TGTGCCAGCAGCCCCGGACTGAACTCTGGAAACACCATATATTTT.

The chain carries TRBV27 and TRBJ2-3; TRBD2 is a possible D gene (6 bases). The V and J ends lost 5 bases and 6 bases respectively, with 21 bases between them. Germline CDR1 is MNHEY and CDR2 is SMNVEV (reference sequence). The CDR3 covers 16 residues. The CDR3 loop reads CASSNPGDRSFDTQYF. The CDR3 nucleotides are TGTGCCAGCAGTAACCCGGGAGATCGGAGTTTCGATACGCAGTATTTT.

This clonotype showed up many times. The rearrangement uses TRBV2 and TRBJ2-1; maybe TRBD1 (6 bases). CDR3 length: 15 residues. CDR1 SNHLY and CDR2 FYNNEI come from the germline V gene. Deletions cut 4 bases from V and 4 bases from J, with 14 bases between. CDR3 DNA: TGTGCCAGCAGTGCCGGGACATTGGGTTACAATGAGCAGTTCTTC. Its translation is CASSAGTLGYNEQFF.

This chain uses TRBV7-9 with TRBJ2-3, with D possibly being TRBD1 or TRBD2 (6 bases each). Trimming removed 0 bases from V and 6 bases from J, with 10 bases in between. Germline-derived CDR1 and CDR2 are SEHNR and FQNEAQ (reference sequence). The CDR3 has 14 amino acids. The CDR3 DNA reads TGTGCCAGCAGCTTAGCGGGGGGCCACGATACGCAGTATTTT. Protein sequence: CASSLAGGHDTQYF.

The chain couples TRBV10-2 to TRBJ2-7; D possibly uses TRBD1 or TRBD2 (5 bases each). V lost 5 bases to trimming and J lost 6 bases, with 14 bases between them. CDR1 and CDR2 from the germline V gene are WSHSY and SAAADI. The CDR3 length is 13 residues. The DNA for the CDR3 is TGCGCCAGCAGTTGGGGACGTAAATCCGAGCAGTACTTC. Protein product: CASSWGRKSEQYF.

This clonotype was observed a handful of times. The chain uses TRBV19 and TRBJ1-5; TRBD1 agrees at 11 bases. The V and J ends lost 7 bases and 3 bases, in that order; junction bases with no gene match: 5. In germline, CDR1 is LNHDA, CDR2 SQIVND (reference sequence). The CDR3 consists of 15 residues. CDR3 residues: CASTRTGGLNQPQHF. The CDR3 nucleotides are TGTGCCAGTACCCGGACAGGGGGCCTCAATCAGCCCCAGCATTTT.

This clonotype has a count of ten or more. The CDR3 spells CASSHLPGTDSEQYF. The DNA for the CDR3 is TGTGCCAGCAGCCACCTTCCCGGGACCGACAGCGAGCAGTACTTC. The rearrangement uses TRBV7-2 and TRBJ2-7, with D possibly being TRBD1 or TRBD2 (5 bases each). The V gene lost 5 bases and the J gene lost 6 bases, with 20 bases spanning the gap. The CDR3 covers 15 residues. The germline V gene encodes CDR1 SGHTA and CDR2 FQGNSA.